In this sample, the clone carrying this TCR beta chain turned up once. Its antigen is undetermined. Assay: immunoSEQ multiplex PCR; the TCRdb copy retains only in-frame clones and omits some. The data hold about 64,000 clones, with roughly nine tenths observed a single time. The data belong to a study of lymphopenia after photon versus proton radiotherapy. Trimming took 5 bases from V and 8 from J, leaving 21 bases between them. The length of the CDR3 is 14 residues. Germline V CDR1 and CDR2: GTSNPN, SVGIG (reference sequence). Study-wide results and limits: Larger post-nadir TCR diversity loss correlated inversely with survival in deceased patients. Relative stability marked proton patients; photon patients lost diversity and naive cells. Post-nadir diversity loss with photons came from oligoclonal expansion, particularly CD8+ Temra cells.

The receptor was isolated from a man aged 80 or over with esophageal cancer. V gene TRBV30 combines with J gene TRBJ1-1; TRBD1 might be the D (6 bases). Sequencing used peripheral blood, obtained from a patient treated with proton-based radiotherapy. The CDR3 here is CAWGRKQGIAEAFF. The CDR3 DNA reads TGTGCCTGGGGGAGGAAACAGGGTATTGCCGAAGCTTTCTTT.